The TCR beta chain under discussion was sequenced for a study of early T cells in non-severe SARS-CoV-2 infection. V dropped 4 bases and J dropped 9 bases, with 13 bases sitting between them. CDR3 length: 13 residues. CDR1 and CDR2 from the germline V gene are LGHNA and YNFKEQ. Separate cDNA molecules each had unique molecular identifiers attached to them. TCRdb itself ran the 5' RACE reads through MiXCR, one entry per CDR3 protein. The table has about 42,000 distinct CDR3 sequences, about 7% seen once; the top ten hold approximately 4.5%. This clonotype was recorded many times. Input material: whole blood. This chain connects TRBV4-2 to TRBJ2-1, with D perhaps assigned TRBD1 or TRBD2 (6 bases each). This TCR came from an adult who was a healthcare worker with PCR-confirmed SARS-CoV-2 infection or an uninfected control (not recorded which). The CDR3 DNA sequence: TGTGCCAGCAGCCCCGGGGGCCGCCGTGAGCAGTTCTTC. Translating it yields CASSPGGRREQFF.